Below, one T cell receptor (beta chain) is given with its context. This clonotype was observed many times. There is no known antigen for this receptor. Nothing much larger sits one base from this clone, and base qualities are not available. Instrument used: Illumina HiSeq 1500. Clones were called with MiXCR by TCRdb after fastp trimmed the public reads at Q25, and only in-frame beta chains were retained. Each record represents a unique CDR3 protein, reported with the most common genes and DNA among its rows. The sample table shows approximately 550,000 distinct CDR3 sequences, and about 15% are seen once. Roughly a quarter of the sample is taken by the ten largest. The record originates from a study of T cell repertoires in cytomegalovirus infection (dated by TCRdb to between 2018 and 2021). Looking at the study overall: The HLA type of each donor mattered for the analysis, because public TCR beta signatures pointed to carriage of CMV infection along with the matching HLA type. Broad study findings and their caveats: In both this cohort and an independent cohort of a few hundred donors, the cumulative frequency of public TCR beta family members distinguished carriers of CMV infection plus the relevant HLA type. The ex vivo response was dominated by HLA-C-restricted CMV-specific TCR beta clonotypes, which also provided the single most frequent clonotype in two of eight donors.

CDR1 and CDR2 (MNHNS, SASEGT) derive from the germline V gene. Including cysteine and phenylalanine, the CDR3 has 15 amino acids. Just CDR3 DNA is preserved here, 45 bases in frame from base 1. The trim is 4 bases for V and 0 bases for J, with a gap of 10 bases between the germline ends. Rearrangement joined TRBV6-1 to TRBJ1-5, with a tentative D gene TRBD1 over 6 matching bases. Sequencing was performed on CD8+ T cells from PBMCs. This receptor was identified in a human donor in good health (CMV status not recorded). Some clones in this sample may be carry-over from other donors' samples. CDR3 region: CASSVSGDSNQPQHF. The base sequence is TGTGCCAGCAGTGTTTCAGGGGATAGCAATCAGCCCCAGCATTTT.